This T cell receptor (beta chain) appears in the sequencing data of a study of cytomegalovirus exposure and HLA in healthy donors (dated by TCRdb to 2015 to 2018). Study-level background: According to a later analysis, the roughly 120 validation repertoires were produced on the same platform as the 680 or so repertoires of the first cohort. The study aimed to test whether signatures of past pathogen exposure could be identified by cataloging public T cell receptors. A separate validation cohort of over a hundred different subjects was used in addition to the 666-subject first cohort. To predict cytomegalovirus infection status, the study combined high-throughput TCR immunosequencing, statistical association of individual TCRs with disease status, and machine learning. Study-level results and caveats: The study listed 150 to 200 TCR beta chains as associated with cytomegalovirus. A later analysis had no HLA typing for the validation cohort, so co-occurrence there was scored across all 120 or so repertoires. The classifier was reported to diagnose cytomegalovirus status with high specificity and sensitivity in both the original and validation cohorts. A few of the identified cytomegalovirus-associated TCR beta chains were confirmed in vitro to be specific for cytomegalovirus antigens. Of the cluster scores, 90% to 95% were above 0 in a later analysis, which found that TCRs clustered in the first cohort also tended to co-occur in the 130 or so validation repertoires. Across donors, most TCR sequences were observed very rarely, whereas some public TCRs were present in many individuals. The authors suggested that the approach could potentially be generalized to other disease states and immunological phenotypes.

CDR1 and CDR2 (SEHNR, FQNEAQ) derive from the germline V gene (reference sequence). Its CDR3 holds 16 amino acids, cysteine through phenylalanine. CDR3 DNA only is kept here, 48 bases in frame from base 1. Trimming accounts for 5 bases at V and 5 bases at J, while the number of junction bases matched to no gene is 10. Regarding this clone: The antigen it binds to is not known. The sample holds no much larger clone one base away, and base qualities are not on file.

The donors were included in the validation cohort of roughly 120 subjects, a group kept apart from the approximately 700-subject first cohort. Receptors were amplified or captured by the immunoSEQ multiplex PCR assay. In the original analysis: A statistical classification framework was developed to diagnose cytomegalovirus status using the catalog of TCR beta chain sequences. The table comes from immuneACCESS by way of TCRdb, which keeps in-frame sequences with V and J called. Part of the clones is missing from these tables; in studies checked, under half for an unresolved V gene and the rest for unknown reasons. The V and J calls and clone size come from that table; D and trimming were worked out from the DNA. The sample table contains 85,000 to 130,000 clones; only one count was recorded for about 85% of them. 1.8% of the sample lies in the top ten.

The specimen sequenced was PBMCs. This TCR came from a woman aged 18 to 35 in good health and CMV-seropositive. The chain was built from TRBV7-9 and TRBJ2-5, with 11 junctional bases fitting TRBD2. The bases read TGTGCCAGCAGCCCCTTAGCGGGGGGGCCGGGGGAGACCCAGTACTTC. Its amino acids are CASSPLAGGPGETQYF. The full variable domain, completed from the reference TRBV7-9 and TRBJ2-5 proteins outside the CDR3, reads DTGVSQNPRHKITKRGQNVTFRCDPISEHNRLYWYRQTLGQGPEFLTYFQNEAQLEKSRLLSDRFSAERPKGSFSTLEIQRTEQGDSAMYLCASSPLAGGPGETQYFGPGTRLLVL.